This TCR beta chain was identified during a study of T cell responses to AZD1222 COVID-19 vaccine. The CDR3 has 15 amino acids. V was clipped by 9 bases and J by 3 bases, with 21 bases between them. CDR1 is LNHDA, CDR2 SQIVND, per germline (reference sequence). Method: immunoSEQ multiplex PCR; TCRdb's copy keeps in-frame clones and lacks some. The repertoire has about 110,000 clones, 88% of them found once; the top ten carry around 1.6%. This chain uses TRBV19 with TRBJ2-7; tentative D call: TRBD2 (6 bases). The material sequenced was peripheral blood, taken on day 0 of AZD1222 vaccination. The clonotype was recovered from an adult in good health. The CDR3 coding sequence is TGTGCCAGCGGGAGCAAGGTCTGGTTTATCTACGAGCAGTACTTC. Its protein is CASGSKVWFIYEQYF.